Listed below are T cell receptor beta chains from one sample, sequenced in a study of identical twins. TCRdb re-derived calls from the 5' RACE reads in MiXCR, one entry per CDR3 protein. The repertoire holds about 300,000 distinct CDR3 sequences, with around 12% as singletons. This sample also belongs to another study, concerning yellow fever vaccine responses in identical twins.

The specimen sequenced was CD8+ T cells sorted from blood. All receptors come from a woman aged 18-29 years in good health. The CDR3 runs from the conserved cysteine through the conserved F or W. D genes are given only for firm matches. A row's size may be missing; if present it is once, few, many or a size class.

v_gene	abundance	d_gene	j_gene	CDR3nt	CDR3aa
TRBV3-1	-	-	TRBJ1-1	TGTGCCAGCAGCCAAGAAAGACGGAACACTGAAGCTTTCTTT	CASSQERRNTEAFF
TRBV10-3	few	TRBD1	TRBJ2-7	TGTGCCATCAGTGATGACAGGGCCTCCTACGAGCAGTACTTC	CAISDDRASYEQYF
TRBV6-5	-	TRBD2	TRBJ2-5	TGTGCCAGCAGTTACCGCGGACTAGCGGGGGCCCAAGAGACCCAGTACTTC	CASSYRGLAGAQETQYF
TRBV7-9	few	-	TRBJ2-7	TGTGCCAGCAGCCCCGTACAAAGACAGGATTCCTACGAGCAGTACTTC	CASSPVQRQDSYEQYF
TRBV7-6	-	-	TRBJ2-2	TGTGCCAGCAGCTTAGGACAGGTCCCAACCCCGACCGGGGAGCTGTTTTTT	CASSLGQVPTPTGELFF
TRBV5-1	few	-	TRBJ2-1	TGCGCCAGCAGCTTGGCCTTTCTGGAAATGAGCTCCTACAATGAGCAGTTCTTC	CASSLAFLEMSSYNEQFF
TRBV20-1	many	-	TRBJ1-1	TGCAGTGCCCCGAATGGGTACACTGAAGCTTTCTTT	CSAPNGYTEAFF
TRBV19	-	-	TRBJ1-1	TGTGCCAGTAGTCCGGGACGGAGCCTTGAAGCTTTCTTT	CASSPGRSLEAFF
TRBV20-1	-	-	TRBJ2-1	TGCTGTGCTAGAGTAGCGGTCCCCACCCTAGTAGTTATCGATGAGCAGTTCTTC	CCARVAVPTLVVIDEQFF
TRBV4-1	few	-	TRBJ2-7	TGCGCCAGCAGCCAAGGGTTACTCCCAGGGGACGAGCAGTACTTC	CASSQGLLPGDEQYF
TRBV12-3/TRBV12-4	-	-	TRBJ1-1	TGTGCCAGCAGTTTAGGACAATACATGAACACTGAAGCTTTCTTT	CASSLGQYMNTEAFF
TRBV28	few	-	TRBJ2-1	TGTGCCAGCAGTTTAGGCCAGTTGAATGAGCAGTTCTTC	CASSLGQLNEQFF
TRBV21-1	-	-	TRBJ2-3	TGTGCCAGCAGCTCCTCCCACCAGGGGCCGTCTCCTTCACCCTCTAGCACAGATACGCAGTATTTT	CASSSSHQGPSPSPSSTDTQYF
TRBV20-1	few	-	TRBJ2-7	TGCAGTGCTCTACCGGGATCTGGATACTACGAGCAGTACTTC	CSALPGSGYYEQYF
TRBV7-8	-	-	TRBJ2-5	TGTGCCAGCAGCTTATACACGACTGAGACAGAGACCCAGTACTTC	CASSLYTTETETQYF
TRBV12-3/TRBV12-4	many	-	TRBJ2-1	TGTGCCAGCGGCGCGGCGCCGGTTGAACGGTGGAGCAGTTACAATGAGCAGTTCTTC	CASGAAPVERWSSYNEQFF
TRBV10-3	few	-	TRBJ2-1	TGTGCCATCAGTGATCTTTCGCGGGGGCTCTACAATGAGCAGTTCTTC	CAISDLSRGLYNEQFF
TRBV6-1	few	TRBD2	TRBJ2-1	TGTGCCAGCAGTGAGGTCCCTAGCGGGAGGCTTGCTTTCGGCACCTACAATGAGCAGTTCTTC	CASSEVPSGRLAFGTYNEQFF
TRBV7-8	few	TRBD2	TRBJ2-1	TGTGCCAGCAGCTTGGGACTAGCGGGACGGTTTAGTGAGCAGTTCTTC	CASSLGLAGRFSEQFF
TRBV5-5	-	-	TRBJ2-1	TGTGCCAGCAGCTTGGCGGGAGCGCTCGATGAGCAGTTCTTC	CASSLAGALDEQFF
TRBV20-1	few	-	TRBJ2-3	TGCAGTGCACTTTGGATGCCTCCATCCCCGTCCCAGGCAGATACGCAGTATTTT	CSALWMPPSPSQADTQYF
TRBV20-1	once	-	TRBJ2-1	TGCAGTGCTAGAGATGCGGGTCAGCAGTTCTTC	CSARDAGQQFF
TRBV4-1	many	-	TRBJ2-2	TGCGCCAGCAGCTATAGCTCAACCGGGGAGCTGTTTTTT	CASSYSSTGELFF
TRBV27	-	TRBD1	TRBJ2-7	TGTGCCAGCAGTTTATCGTTCGGGGACAGAGCCTACGAGCAGTACTTC	CASSLSFGDRAYEQYF
TRBV12-3/TRBV12-4	many	-	TRBJ1-1	TGTGCCAGCACTTTTACTCTTAGGGTACTTAGCACTGAAGCTTTCTTT	CASTFTLRVLSTEAFF
TRBV16	-	-	TRBJ1-1	TGTGCCAGCAGCCAAGGGGTCAAAAGGAACACTGAAGCTTTCTTT	CASSQGVKRNTEAFF
TRBV3-1	many	TRBD2	TRBJ2-1	TGTGCCAGCAGCCAAGTACGGCTAGCGGGAGGCGATGAGCAGTTCTTC	CASSQVRLAGGDEQFF
TRBV28	-	TRBD2	TRBJ2-7	TGTGCCAGCAGTTTAGGAGGGACTATTTTTTCCGAGCAGTACTTC	CASSLGGTIFSEQYF
TRBV29-1	many	TRBD1	TRBJ2-7	TGCAGCGTTCCCGCAGGGGGAGAGCAGTACTTC	CSVPAGGEQYF
TRBV7-8	few	-	TRBJ2-3	TGTGCCAGCAGCTCCGTTGAGACTAGCACAGATACGCAGTATTTT	CASSSVETSTDTQYF
TRBV27	few	TRBD1	TRBJ2-7	TGTGCCAGCAGTTTAGTCAGGGACAGGTCCTACGAGCAGTACTTC	CASSLVRDRSYEQYF
TRBV4-2	few	TRBD2	TRBJ2-7	TGTGCCAGCAGCCAAGATGGGACTAGCGGACGCTACGAGCAGTACTTC	CASSQDGTSGRYEQYF
TRBV7-2	many	-	TRBJ2-3	TGTGCCAGCCGCGGACTCCCGCGGGATACGCAGTATTTT	CASRGLPRDTQYF
TRBV3-1	few	-	TRBJ2-3	TGTGCCAGCAGCCAAGACCGGGACATAAGCACAGATACGCAGTATTTT	CASSQDRDISTDTQYF
TRBV16	few	-	TRBJ2-2	TGTGCCAGCAGCCAATTCGGCTCCGGGGAGCTGTTTTTT	CASSQFGSGELFF
TRBV7-9	many	-	TRBJ2-2	TGTGCCAGCAGCCACCGTAGCGACGGGGAGCTGTTTTTT	CASSHRSDGELFF
TRBV11-2	-	-	TRBJ2-1	TGTGCCAGCAGCTTCGATACTAGCTCCTACAATGAGCAGTTCTTC	CASSFDTSSYNEQFF
TRBV2	-	TRBD1	TRBJ2-2	TGTGCCAGCAGTGAGGGACAGGGGTGGACCGGGGAGCTGTTTTTT	CASSEGQGWTGELFF
TRBV4-1	many	-	TRBJ2-1	TGCGCCAGCAGCCAAGATAGATTGAATGAGCAGTTCTTC	CASSQDRLNEQFF
TRBV27	-	TRBD1	TRBJ2-3	TGTGCCAGCAGTCTGGGGACAGGACTCGGTACGCAGTATTTT	CASSLGTGLGTQYF
TRBV27	-	-	TRBJ2-7	TGTGCCAGCAGTTTATCCTACCCAAGCTCCTACGAGCAGTACTTC	CASSLSYPSSYEQYF
TRBV4-1	-	-	TRBJ2-1	TGCGCCAGCAGCCAAGATATGGGACTTGAGCAGTTCTTC	CASSQDMGLEQFF
TRBV6-5	few	-	TRBJ2-2	TGTGCCAGCAGTTCCTCCCCAGCGGGTTACACCGGGGAGCTGTTTTTT	CASSSSPAGYTGELFF
TRBV27	few	TRBD2	TRBJ2-5	TGTGCCAGCAGTTTGGTAGCGGGGGGAGAGACCCAGTACTTC	CASSLVAGGETQYF
TRBV20-1	few	-	TRBJ2-1	TGCAGTGCCAACCCCGGGCGTAGCTCCTACAATGAGCAGTTCTTC	CSANPGRSSYNEQFF